Following are 27 T cell receptor beta chains from one sample sequenced in a study of T cells expressing NK-cell markers. TCRdb re-called the 5' RACE reads; every CDR3 protein appears as one record, without DNA. The repertoire table contains over 150,000 distinct CDR3 sequences. Sequencing input: blood T cells: a sorted CD56 or NKG2C T cell subset, CD4+ or CD8+ T cells, or bulk PBMC T cells (not recorded which). The receptors here all came from a woman between 45 and 60 years old in good health.

The rearrangement links TRBV12-3 or TRBV12-4 to TRBJ2-7; TCRdb's D call of TRBD2 is untestable without DNA. This CDR3 contains 14 residues. CDR3 region: CASMTREFSYEQYF.

This rearrangement joins TRBV27 to TRBJ2-1; TCRdb picks TRBD1, but there is no DNA to check that call. This CDR3 is 13 amino acids long. CDR1 is MNHEY and CDR2 is SMNVEV in the germline V gene (reference sequence). The CDR3 loop is CASSPVWGGEQFF.

The rearrangement uses TRBV19 and TRBJ1-5. This CDR3 is built from 14 residues. Per germline, CDR1 LNHDA and CDR2 SQIVND (reference sequence). CDR3 amino acids: CASSEELSNQPQHF.

The chain's CDR3 is CATSDRTSDEQFF. The chain recombines TRBV24-1 with TRBJ2-1. The germline gives CDR1 KGHDR, CDR2 SFDVKD. The CDR3 is made up of 13 amino acids.

The chain combines TRBV6-5 with TRBJ2-4; TCRdb returns TRBD1, unconfirmable since there is no DNA. Germline values: CDR1 MNHEY, CDR2 SVGAGI. There are 15 residues in the CDR3. The CDR3 loop is CASSSTGEAKNIQYF.

V and J are TRBV5-1 and TRBJ2-3; the D call of TRBD2 rests on TCRdb alone, since no DNA is present to check it. The CDR3 contains 14 residues. CDR1 is SGHRS, CDR2 YFSETQ, per germline. This CDR3 reads CASSGLAGRDTQYF.

The J gene is TRBJ2-2, the V gene TRBV7-9; TCRdb calls TRBD1, which cannot be checked without DNA. The CDR3 is 16 amino acids. Per the germline V gene, CDR1 is SEHNR and CDR2 is FQNEAQ (reference sequence). CDR3 sequence reads: CASSSGQGVRAGELFF.

This sequence joins TRBV28 and TRBJ2-5; TCRdb designates TRBD2, a call that cannot be tested without DNA. CDR3 length: 15 residues. The germline V gene encodes CDR1 MDHEN and CDR2 SYDVKM. CDR3 loop: CASRSSGRAGETQYF.

V usage is TRBV7-8 and J usage is TRBJ2-1; as DNA is missing, the TRBD2 call by TCRdb cannot be tested. Germline V CDR1 and CDR2: SGHVS, FQNEAQ. The CDR3 extends over 17 amino acids. Here the CDR3 reads CASSLPKTSGTYNEQFF.

The chain has TRBV4-1 and TRBJ2-5; TCRdb picks TRBD2, but there is no DNA to check that call. Germline CDR1 is MGHRA and CDR2 is YSYEKL. This CDR3 has 15 residues. The CDR3 spells CASSQDPLGRGTQYF.

This chain joins TRBV27 and TRBJ1-1. The CDR3 is 11 residues long. In germline, CDR1 is MNHEY, CDR2 SMNVEV (reference sequence). The CDR3 here is CASSTNTEAFF.

J is TRBJ1-2 and V is TRBV27; TCRdb reports TRBD1, a call that lacks DNA to check it against. This CDR3 region has 15 residues. Germline V CDR1 and CDR2: MNHEY, SMNVEV (reference sequence). The CDR3 reads CASSFTGKGTLGYTF.

This chain connects TRBV24-1 to TRBJ1-4; absent DNA, TCRdb's TRBD1 call cannot be checked. Germline assignment: CDR1 KGHDR and CDR2 SFDVKD. This CDR3 region has 13 residues. This CDR3 is CATQGDTNEKLFF.

J is TRBJ2-1 and V is TRBV7-9; TCRdb gives TRBD1 as the D gene, but with no DNA this cannot be confirmed. This CDR3 spans 17 amino acids. Germline CDR1 SEHNR, CDR2 FQNEAQ (reference sequence). CDR3 loop: CASSDGLQGNTYNEQFF. The complete variable domain, with remaining parts taken from reference TRBV7-9 and TRBJ2-1, reads DTGVSQNPRHKITKRGQNVTFRCDPISEHNRLYWYRQTLGQGPEFLTYFQNEAQLEKSRLLSDRFSAERPKGSFSTLEIQRTEQGDSAMYLCASSDGLQGNTYNEQFFGPGTRLTVL.

V usage is TRBV5-1 and J usage is TRBJ2-1; the D call of TRBD2 rests on TCRdb alone, since no DNA is present to check it. The CDR3 loop spans 12 amino acids. CDR1 and CDR2 from the germline V gene are SGHRS and YFSETQ. Here the CDR3 reads CASSYEGGEQFF.

The CDR3 loop reads CAIGNSGVREQYF. This chain joins TRBV3-1 and TRBJ2-7; TCRdb's assignment of TRBD1 cannot be checked, as there is no DNA. Germline V gene sequence: CDR1 LGHDT, CDR2 YNNKEL (reference sequence). CDR3 length equals 13 residues.

CDR3: CASNARQPYEQYF. This chain connects TRBV6-1 to TRBJ2-7; TCRdb names TRBD1, which stays unverified in the absence of DNA. Germline CDR1 is MNHNS and CDR2 is SASEGT. The CDR3 is made up of 13 amino acids.

This sequence joins TRBV5-1 and TRBJ2-1. Germline values: CDR1 SGHRS, CDR2 YFSETQ. This CDR3 spans 12 amino acids. This chain's CDR3 is CASSLPHNEQFF.

The CDR3 here is CASSPGAALGLFF. V is TRBV28 and J is TRBJ2-2; without DNA, the TCRdb call of TRBD1 cannot be checked. The CDR3 spans 13 residues. Per the germline V gene, CDR1 is MDHEN and CDR2 is SYDVKM.

The V call is TRBV10-3, the J call TRBJ2-7; TCRdb's D call, TRBD1, is unchecked because there is no DNA. The germline gives CDR1 ENHRY, CDR2 SYGVKD. There are 15 residues in the CDR3. CDR3 region: CAISRDHLYPYEQYF.

This chain joins TRBV3-1 and TRBJ2-2; the TRBD1 assignment by TCRdb is unverifiable without DNA. The CDR3 consists of 17 residues. Germline V gene lookup returns CDR1 LGHDT and CDR2 YNNKEL (reference sequence). The CDR3 spells CASSHRKRTGNTGELFF.

This rearrangement joins TRBV29-1 to TRBJ2-2; TCRdb proposes TRBD1, but this gene call is untestable without DNA. The CDR3 sequence is 16 residues long. In germline, CDR1 is SQVTM, CDR2 ANQGSEA. The CDR3 sequence is CSVEDGGGMGTGELFF.

The genes are TRBV15 and TRBJ2-7; checking the TCRdb D call of TRBD1 is not possible without DNA. The CDR3 length is 14 residues. Germline-derived CDR1 and CDR2 are LNHNV and YYDKDF (reference sequence). The chain's CDR3 is CATSSYRGTYEQYF.

The chain links TRBV27 to TRBJ2-7. The CDR3 extends over 14 amino acids. The V gene's germline CDR1 is MNHEY and CDR2 SMNVEV (reference sequence). This chain's CDR3 is CASSSLVSSYEQYF.

V usage is TRBV6-1 and J usage is TRBJ1-1. The CDR3 is 16 residues long. Germline values: CDR1 MNHNS, CDR2 SASEGT. The CDR3 loop reads CASSEARDGQSTEAFF.

This chain connects TRBV27 to TRBJ2-3; TCRdb calls TRBD1, which cannot be checked without DNA. CDR3 length: 15 residues. In germline, CDR1 is MNHEY, CDR2 SMNVEV (reference sequence). The chain's CDR3 is CASSPGTTSTDTQYF.

The rearrangement uses TRBV5-1 and TRBJ2-7; TCRdb picks TRBD1, but there is no DNA to check that call. The CDR3 covers 12 residues. Germline V gene data show CDR1 as SGHRS and CDR2 as YFSETQ. The CDR3 here is CASSWWGEEQYF. The full variable domain, in which reference TRBV5-1 and TRBJ2-7 provide the parts outside the CDR3, is KAGVTQTPRYLIKTRGQQVTLSCSPISGHRSVSWYQQTPGQGLQFLFEYFSETQRNKGNFPGRFSGRQFSNSRSEMNVSTLELGDSALYLCASSWWGEEQYFGPGTRLTVT.